This TCR beta chain was documented in a study of memory CD4+ T cells and cytomegalovirus serostatus. Study-level results: About 40% of the roughly 160 known CMV-associated TCRbeta sequences appeared in CD4+ memory.

The sort gate was single viable CD3+CD4+CD8-CD45RO+ cells for memory CD4+ T cells. Positive selection with CD4 microbeads enriched total CD4+ T cells. This table comes from immunoSEQ multiplex PCR, and its TCRdb copy is limited to in-frame clones, with some not included. The profile shows tens of thousands of clones, 60% to 80% of them singletons. In regard to this clone: What it recognizes is unknown.

Germline CDR1 and CDR2: SGHRS and YFSETQ. The ends lost 0 bases at V and 2 bases at J; junction bases unmatched: 13. The CDR3 covers 18 residues. The specimen was memory CD4+ T cells from blood. The TCR was taken from an adult in good health and CMV-seronegative. The J gene is TRBJ1-1, the V gene TRBV5-1; 7 bases match TRBD1. The CDR3 DNA sequence: TGCGCCAGCAGCTTGGCCCCGGGGACAGTTGCCCTCAACACTGAAGCTTTCTTT. It is translated as CASSLAPGTVALNTEAFF.